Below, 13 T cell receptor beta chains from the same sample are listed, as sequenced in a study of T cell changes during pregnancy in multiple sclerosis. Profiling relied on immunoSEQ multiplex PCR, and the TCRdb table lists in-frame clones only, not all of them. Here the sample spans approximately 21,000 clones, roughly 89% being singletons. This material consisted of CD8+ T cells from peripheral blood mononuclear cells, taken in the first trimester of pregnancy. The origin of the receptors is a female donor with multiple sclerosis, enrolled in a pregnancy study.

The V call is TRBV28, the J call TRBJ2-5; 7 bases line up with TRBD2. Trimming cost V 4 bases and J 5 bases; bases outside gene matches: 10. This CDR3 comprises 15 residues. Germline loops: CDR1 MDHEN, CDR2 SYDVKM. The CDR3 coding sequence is TGTGCCAGCAGTTCCACTAGCGTGCCGGGGGAGACCCAGTACTTC. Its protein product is CASSSTSVPGETQYF.

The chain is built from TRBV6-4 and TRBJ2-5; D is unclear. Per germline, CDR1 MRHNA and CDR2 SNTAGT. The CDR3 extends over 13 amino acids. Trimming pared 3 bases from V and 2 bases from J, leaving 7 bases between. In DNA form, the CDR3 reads TGTGCCAGCAGTGAAGCCCTACAAGAGACCCAGTACTTC. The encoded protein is CASSEALQETQYF.

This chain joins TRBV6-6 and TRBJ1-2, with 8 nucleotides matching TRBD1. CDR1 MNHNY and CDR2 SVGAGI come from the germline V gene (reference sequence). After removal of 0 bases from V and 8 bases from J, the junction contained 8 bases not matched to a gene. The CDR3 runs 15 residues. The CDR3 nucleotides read TGTGCCAGCAGTTACTCGCCAGGGGGCGCGTACGGCTACACCTTC. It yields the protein CASSYSPGGAYGYTF.

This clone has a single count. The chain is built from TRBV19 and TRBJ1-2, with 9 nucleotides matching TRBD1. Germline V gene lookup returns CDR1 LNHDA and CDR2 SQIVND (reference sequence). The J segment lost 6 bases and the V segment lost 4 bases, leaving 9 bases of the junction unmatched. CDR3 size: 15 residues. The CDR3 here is CASSTNPTGGHGYTF. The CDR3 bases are TGTGCCAGTAGTACCAACCCTACAGGGGGCCATGGCTACACCTTC.

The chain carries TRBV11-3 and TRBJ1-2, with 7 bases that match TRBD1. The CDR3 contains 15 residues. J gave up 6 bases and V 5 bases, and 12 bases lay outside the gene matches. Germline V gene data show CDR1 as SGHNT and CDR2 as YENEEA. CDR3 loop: CASSAYRGAYNGYTF. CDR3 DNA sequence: TGTGCCAGCAGCGCTTACAGGGGTGCGTACAATGGCTACACCTTC.

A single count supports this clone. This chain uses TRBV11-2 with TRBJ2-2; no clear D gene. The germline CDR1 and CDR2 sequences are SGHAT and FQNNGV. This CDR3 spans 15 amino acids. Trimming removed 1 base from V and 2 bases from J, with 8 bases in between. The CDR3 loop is CASSLASGNTGELFF. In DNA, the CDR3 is TGTGCCAGCAGCTTAGCGTCGGGTAACACCGGGGAGCTGTTTTTT. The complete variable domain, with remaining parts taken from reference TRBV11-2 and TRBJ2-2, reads EAGVAQSPRYKIIEKRQSVAFWCNPISGHATLYWYQQILGQGPKLLIQFQNNGVVDDSQLPKDRFSAERLKGVDSTLKIQPAKLEDSAVYLCASSLASGNTGELFFGEGSRLTVL.

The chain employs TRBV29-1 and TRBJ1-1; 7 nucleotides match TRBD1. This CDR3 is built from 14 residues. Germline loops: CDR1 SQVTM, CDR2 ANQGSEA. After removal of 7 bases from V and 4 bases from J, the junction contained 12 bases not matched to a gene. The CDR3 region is CSGQGSPLGTEAFF. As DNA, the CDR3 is TGCAGCGGACAGGGCAGCCCGCTTGGCACTGAAGCTTTCTTT. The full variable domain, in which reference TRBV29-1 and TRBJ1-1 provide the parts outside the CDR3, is SAVISQKPSRDICQRGTSLTIQCQVDSQVTMMFWYRQQPGQSLTLIATANQGSEATYESGFVIDKFPISRPNLTFSTLTVSNMSPEDSSIYLCSGQGSPLGTEAFFGQGTRLTVV.

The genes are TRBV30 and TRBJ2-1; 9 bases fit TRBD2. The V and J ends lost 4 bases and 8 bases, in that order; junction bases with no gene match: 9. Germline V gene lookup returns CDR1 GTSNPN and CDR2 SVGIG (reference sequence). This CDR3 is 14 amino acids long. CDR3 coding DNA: TGTGCCTGGAAACTTCTAGCGGGAACCTATGAGCAGTTCTTC. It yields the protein CAWKLLAGTYEQFF.

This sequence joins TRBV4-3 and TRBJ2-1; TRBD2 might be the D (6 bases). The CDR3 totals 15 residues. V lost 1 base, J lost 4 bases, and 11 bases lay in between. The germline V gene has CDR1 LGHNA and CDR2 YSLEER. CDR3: CASSQGRGGYNEQFF. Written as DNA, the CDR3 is TGCGCCAGCAGCCAAGGGAGGGGTGGATACAATGAGCAGTTCTTC.

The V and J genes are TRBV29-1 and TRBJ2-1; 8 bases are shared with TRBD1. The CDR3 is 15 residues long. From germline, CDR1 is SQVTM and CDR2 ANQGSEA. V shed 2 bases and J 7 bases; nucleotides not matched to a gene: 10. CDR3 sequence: CSVERGRGRTNEQFF. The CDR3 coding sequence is TGCAGCGTTGAACGCGGCAGGGGGCGAACTAATGAGCAGTTCTTC.

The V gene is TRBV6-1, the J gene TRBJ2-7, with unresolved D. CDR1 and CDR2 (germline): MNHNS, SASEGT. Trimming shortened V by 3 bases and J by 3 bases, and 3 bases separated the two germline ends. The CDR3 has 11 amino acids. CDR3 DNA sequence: TGTGCCAGCAGTGAGTACTACGAGCAGTACTTC. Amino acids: CASSEYYEQYF.

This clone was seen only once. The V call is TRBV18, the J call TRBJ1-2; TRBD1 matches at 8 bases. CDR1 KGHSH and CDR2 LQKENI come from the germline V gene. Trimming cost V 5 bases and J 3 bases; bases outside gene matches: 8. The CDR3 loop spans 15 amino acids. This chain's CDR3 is CASSSDRALDYGYTF. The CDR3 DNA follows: TGTGCCAGCTCATCGGACAGGGCTCTTGACTATGGCTACACCTTC.

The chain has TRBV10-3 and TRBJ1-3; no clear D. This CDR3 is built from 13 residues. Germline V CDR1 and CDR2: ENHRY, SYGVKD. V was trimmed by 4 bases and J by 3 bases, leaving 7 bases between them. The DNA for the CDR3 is TGTGCCATCAGTGTTGGCGGTGGAAACACCATATATTTT. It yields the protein CAISVGGGNTIYF.